The present TCR beta chain was sequenced within a study of blood T cells in healthy people across ages. Whole-study context: Capturing about one barcoded beta molecule per two T cells was achieved by template switching.

Study-level points and caveats: Changes in expanded clonotypes were possibly confounded, as the CMV status of donors was unknown. Donors of long life had a larger count of naive CD4+ cells and greater diversity than aged donors.

Points on this clonotype: No antigen is known for it.

The CDR3 contains 13 residues. Trimming cost V 2 bases and J 7 bases, with 9 bases left between them. Germline assignment: CDR1 LNHNV and CDR2 YYDKDF (reference sequence). A J-beta primer mix and a sample-barcoded 5' primer were used in a second PCR of about 6 to 12 cycles. The template-switch adaptor, which had 12 random nucleotides, put a tag on each cDNA molecule. TCRdb recomputed calls from the 5' RACE reads with MiXCR, one row per CDR3 protein. The table includes hundreds of thousands of distinct CDR3 sequences, under 45% detected once. The TCR comes from a man in his sixties in good health. The J gene is TRBJ1-5, the V gene TRBV15; no definite D call. Input material: blood. The chain's CDR3 is CATSRRGGQPQHF. The CDR3 coding sequence is TGTGCCACCAGCAGACGGGGAGGGCAGCCCCAGCATTTT.